Following are 25 T cell receptor beta chains from one sample sequenced in a study of beta chain features in type 1 diabetes listed by TCRdb under 2018. Libraries were built with the immunoSEQ multiplex PCR assay. The High Capacity cDNA Reverse Transcription Kit was used to reverse transcribe all of the isolated RNA, meaning that expressed TCRB transcripts were what got sequenced. The immuneACCESS repertoire file appears here via TCRdb, limited to in-frame rearrangements. These files lack a portion of the clones; in checked studies, under half of the deficit traces to unresolved V genes, and the cause of the others is not known. This sample holds hundreds of thousands of clones; about 30% were observed only once. Around 0.065% of the sample goes to the ten largest clones. Sequences were obtained from naive CD4+ T cells from blood. This specimen's cell subset or site label, interpreted: true naive CD4+ T cells. The receptors shown here come from a man aged 18 to 30 in good health.

V and J are TRBV7-2 and TRBJ2-3; 9 bases align to TRBD2. The CDR3 contains 17 residues. Trimming removed 1 base from V and 0 bases from J; junction bases left unmatched: 5. CDR1 is SGHTA, CDR2 FQGNSA, per germline. The CDR3 spells CASSLGTSGFSTDTQYF. In DNA, the CDR3 is TGTGCCAGCAGCTTAGGTACTAGCGGGTTTAGCACAGATACGCAGTATTTT.

The rearrangement uses TRBV5-6 and TRBJ2-3, with D maybe TRBD1 (5 bases). The length of the CDR3 is 17 residues. CDR1 SGHDT and CDR2 YYEEEE come from the germline V gene. Trimming removed 2 bases at V and 5 bases at J, with 21 bases between. CDR3 sequence (DNA): TGTGCCAGCAGCTTCGTAGACAGATCGACCCCGCAAGATACGCAGTATTTT. Amino acid sequence: CASSFVDRSTPQDTQYF. Supplemented by reference TRBV5-6 and TRBJ2-3, the full variable domain reads DAGVTQSPTHLIKTRGQQVTLRCSPKSGHDTVSWYQQALGQGPQFIFQYYEEEERQRGNFPDRFSGHQFPNYSSELNVNALLLGDSALYLCASSFVDRSTPQDTQYFGPGTRLTVL.

The rearrangement links TRBV29-1 to TRBJ2-7; 12 positions match TRBD2. The ends lost 4 bases at V and 3 bases at J; junction bases unmatched: 4. The CDR3 is 14 residues long. Germline CDR1 reads SQVTM; CDR2 reads ANQGSEA. The chain's CDR3 is CSVGGLAGRYEQYF. DNA for the CDR3: TGCAGCGTTGGGGGACTAGCGGGCCGCTACGAGCAGTACTTC.

This chain joins TRBV7-2 and TRBJ2-3; D uncertain. The V gene's germline CDR1 is SGHTA and CDR2 FQGNSA. This CDR3 has 12 residues. Trimming cost V 4 bases and J 6 bases, with 8 bases left between them. CDR3 sequence reads: CASSYQVDTQYF. The CDR3 bases are TGTGCCAGCAGCTATCAGGTGGATACGCAGTATTTT.

This clone was found a few times. The V and J genes are TRBV30 and TRBJ1-5; unclear D gene. The CDR3 contains 15 residues. CDR1 is GTSNPN, CDR2 SVGIG, per germline (reference sequence). V shed 2 bases and J shed 1 base, with 12 bases lying between them. Written as DNA, the CDR3 is TGTGCCTGGAGTCCCGGTGCCGGGAGCAATCAGCCCCAGCATTTT. This sequence encodes CAWSPGAGSNQPQHF.

This clone has a handful of counts. V usage is TRBV7-2 and J usage is TRBJ2-2, with D possibly matching TRBD1 (7 bases). Trimming shortened V by 4 bases and J by 4 bases, and 13 bases separated the two germline ends. This CDR3 is 15 amino acids long. Germline V gene sequence: CDR1 SGHTA, CDR2 FQGNSA. The CDR3 is CASSSGGRVTGELFF. CDR3 DNA sequence: TGTGCCAGCAGCTCAGGGGGGCGCGTCACCGGGGAGCTGTTTTTT. Full variable domain (remainder filled in from reference TRBV7-2 and TRBJ2-2): GAGVSQSPSNKVTEKGKDVELRCDPISGHTALYWYRQSLGQGLEFLIYFQGNSAPDKSGLPSDRFSAERTGGSVSTLTIQRTQQEDSAVYLCASSSGGRVTGELFFGEGSRLTVL.

J is TRBJ2-1 and V is TRBV7-9; tentative D call: TRBD2 (6 bases). The CDR3 sequence is 16 residues long. The V gene lost 5 bases and the J gene lost 4 bases, with 18 bases spanning the gap. The germline gives CDR1 SEHNR, CDR2 FQNEAQ (reference sequence). In DNA form, the CDR3 reads TGTGCCAGCAGCCGTGTCCGGGGACTGGCTTACAATGAGCAGTTCTTC. Residues: CASSRVRGLAYNEQFF.

Only a few counts were recorded for this clone. The V and J genes are TRBV7-2 and TRBJ2-2; the D gene is possibly TRBD2 (6 bases). Per the germline V gene, CDR1 is SGHTA and CDR2 is FQGNSA. The V end was cut by 3 bases, the J end by 5 bases, with 7 bases between. There are 13 residues in the CDR3. The CDR3 sequence: CASSFGGTGELFF. CDR3 DNA sequence: TGTGCCAGCAGCTTTGGAGGGACCGGGGAGCTGTTTTTT.

The rearrangement uses TRBV2 and TRBJ1-5; no firm D call. The CDR3 totals 14 residues. Trimming removed 4 bases from V and 6 bases from J, with 13 bases in between. Germline V lookup: CDR1 SNHLY, CDR2 FYNNEI. The CDR3 coding sequence is TGTGCCAGCAGTGTGCCCGTGTCAAGTCAGCCCCAGCATTTT. It codes for CASSVPVSSQPQHF. The full variable domain, rest sourced from reference TRBV2 and TRBJ1-5, is EPEVTQTPSHQVTQMGQEVILRCVPISNHLYFYWYRQILGQKVEFLVSFYNNEISEKSEIFDDQFSVERPDGSNFTLKIRSTKLEDSAMYFCASSVPVSSQPQHFGDGTRLSIL.

The chain carries TRBV25-1 and TRBJ2-7, with 13 bases identical to TRBD2. The CDR3 runs to 18 residues. The germline CDR1 and CDR2 sequences are MGHDK and SYGVNS. The ends lost 2 bases at V and 5 bases at J; junction bases unmatched: 12. CDR3 residues: CASSEPRTSGSRLHEQYF. As DNA, the CDR3 is TGTGCCAGCAGTGAACCCCGGACTAGCGGGAGTCGTTTACACGAGCAGTACTTC.

The chain uses TRBV15 and TRBJ1-2; D remains unclear. V was shortened by 0 bases and J by 6 bases, with 8 bases between the two germline ends. CDR1 LNHNV and CDR2 YYDKDF come from the germline V gene (reference sequence). CDR3 length equals 13 residues. The CDR3 DNA reads TGTGCCACCAGCAGAGATCCCAGCCATGGCTACACCTTC. The encoded protein is CATSRDPSHGYTF. The whole variable domain, remainder taken from reference TRBV15 and TRBJ1-2, is DAMVIQNPRYQVTQFGKPVTLSCSQTLNHNVMYWYQQKSSQAPKLLFHYYDKDFNNEADTPDNFQSRRPNTSFCFLDIRSPGLGDTAMYLCATSRDPSHGYTFGSGTRLTVV.

This clone has more than one count but fewer than ten. The rearrangement links TRBV7-2 to TRBJ2-7, with TRBD2 matching 10 bases. The CDR3 contains 16 residues. Germline V gene data show CDR1 as SGHTA and CDR2 as FQGNSA. V lost 3 bases to trimming and J lost 6 bases; unmatched junction nucleotides: 11. The CDR3 loop is CASSFAPSGRNGEQYF. The CDR3 nucleotides read TGTGCCAGCAGCTTCGCCCCTAGCGGGAGAAACGGCGAGCAGTACTTC. The full variable domain, rest sourced from reference TRBV7-2 and TRBJ2-7, is GAGVSQSPSNKVTEKGKDVELRCDPISGHTALYWYRQSLGQGLEFLIYFQGNSAPDKSGLPSDRFSAERTGGSVSTLTIQRTQQEDSAVYLCASSFAPSGRNGEQYFGPGTRLTVT.

The chain links TRBV7-2 to TRBJ1-1; unclear D gene. From germline, CDR1 is SGHTA and CDR2 FQGNSA. The CDR3 runs to 13 residues. The V end was cut by 5 bases, the J end by 3 bases, with 10 bases between. The CDR3 here is CASSTGGDTEAFF. The CDR3 nucleotides are TGTGCCAGCAGCACCGGTGGGGACACTGAAGCTTTCTTT.

The chain links TRBV5-6 to TRBJ2-4; 8 bases match TRBD1. Germline V lookup: CDR1 SGHDT, CDR2 YYEEEE. This CDR3 is built from 14 residues. Unmatched junction bases numbered 7, after V lost 4 bases and J lost 7 bases. The CDR3: CASSPGRTGNIQYF. DNA of the CDR3: TGTGCCAGCAGCCCCGGGCGGACAGGGAACATTCAGTACTTC.

The chain uses TRBV10-3 and TRBJ2-5; D is perhaps TRBD1 (6 bases). Germline V gene data show CDR1 as ENHRY and CDR2 as SYGVKD. The CDR3 is 13 residues long. V was clipped by 6 bases and J by 3 bases, with 11 bases between them. CDR3 sequence: CAISARGEETQYF. The CDR3 coding sequence is TGTGCCATCAGCGCCAGGGGAGAAGAGACCCAGTACTTC.

V gene TRBV9 combines with J gene TRBJ1-2, with D possibly matching TRBD1 (5 bases). Trimming removed 3 bases at V and 7 bases at J, with 13 bases between. Germline V lookup: CDR1 SGDLS, CDR2 YYNGEE. This CDR3 comprises 13 residues. The CDR3 loop reads CASSARGFSGYTF. The CDR3 DNA follows: TGTGCCAGCAGCGCCCGGGGGTTTAGTGGCTACACCTTC.

CDR3 amino acids: CASSRQGANEQYF. CDR3 sequence (DNA): TGCGCCAGCTCCCGCCAGGGGGCCAACGAGCAGTACTTC. The chain is built from TRBV5-1 and TRBJ2-7; 8 bases match TRBD1. With 7 bases clipped from V and 5 bases from J, the junction kept 8 bases outside the gene matches. The CDR3 spans 13 residues. From germline, CDR1 is SGHRS and CDR2 YFSETQ.

The V and J genes are TRBV28 and TRBJ2-3, with 14 nucleotides matching TRBD2. CDR1 MDHEN and CDR2 SYDVKM come from the germline V gene. With V trimmed by 6 bases and J by 6 bases, 14 bases remained unmatched. The CDR3 contains 18 residues. For the CDR3, the DNA is TGTGCCAGCAGGCGGACTAGCGGGAGGCCCGGACTTGGGGATACGCAGTATTTT. It codes for CASRRTSGRPGLGDTQYF.

On this clone: The junction differs from germline at one of its ends, possibly a read error. The V call is TRBV9, the J call TRBJ2-5, with D possibly matching TRBD1 (6 bases). The CDR3 consists of 14 residues. Germline CDR1 is SGDLS and CDR2 is YYNGEE. CDR3 loop: CASSTLGQQGTQYF. The CDR3 DNA sequence: TGTGCCAGCAGCACCCTGGGACAACAAGGGACCCAGTACTTC. The full variable domain, in which reference TRBV9 and TRBJ2-5 provide the parts outside the CDR3, is DSGVTQTPKHLITATGQRVTLRCSPRSGDLSVYWYQQSLDQGLQFLIQYYNGEERAKGNILERFSAQQFPDLHSELNLSSLELGDSALYFCASSTLGQQGTQYFGPGTRLLVL.

This clone appeared a few times. DNA for the CDR3: TGTGCCATCAGAGGCGGGAGCGCAGATACGCAGTATTTT. This gives the protein CAIRGGSADTQYF. This chain connects TRBV10-3 to TRBJ2-3; 7 bases are shared with TRBD2. J lost 4 bases, V lost 6 bases, and 4 bases had no gene match. Germline lookup yields CDR1 ENHRY and CDR2 SYGVKD. There are 13 residues in the CDR3.

The V call is TRBV30, the J call TRBJ2-7, with 7 nucleotides matching TRBD1. Germline lookup yields CDR1 GTSNPN and CDR2 SVGIG (reference sequence). This CDR3 contains 13 residues. Losses at the gene ends were 2 bases for V and 7 bases for J; bases not matched to a gene: 8. The CDR3 protein is CAWSPDRLREQYF. The CDR3 DNA is TGTGCCTGGAGTCCGGACAGGCTCAGGGAGCAGTACTTC.

The V and J genes are TRBV27 and TRBJ2-5, with unresolved D. The end of the DNA aligns better with TRBJ2-7, so the J call may be wrong. Germline V CDR1 and CDR2: MNHEY, SMNVEV (reference sequence). The CDR3 sequence is 13 residues long. The CDR3 loop is CASSAGRNYEQYF. In DNA, the CDR3 is TGTGCCAGCAGTGCCGGGCGGAACTACGAGCAGTACTTC.

This clone turned up a few times. This sequence joins TRBV30 and TRBJ2-7; D unresolved. The CDR3 has 11 amino acids. Per the germline V gene, CDR1 is GTSNPN and CDR2 is SVGIG (reference sequence). The ends were cut back, 1 base at V and 4 bases at J, with 5 bases in the middle. DNA for the CDR3: TGTGCCTGGAGTGATGTGTACGAGCAGTACTTC. Its translation: CAWSDVYEQYF.

The chain links TRBV9 to TRBJ2-5; 7 nucleotides line up with TRBD1. The ends lost 0 bases at V and 2 bases at J; junction bases unmatched: 4. Germline CDR1 reads SGDLS; CDR2 reads YYNGEE. This CDR3 has 15 amino acids. The CDR3 loop reads CASSVVGQFQETQYF. The CDR3 DNA reads TGTGCCAGCAGCGTAGTGGGACAGTTTCAAGAGACCCAGTACTTC.

This clone was detected once. The chain links TRBV25-1 to TRBJ2-7; D unclear. Per germline, CDR1 MGHDK and CDR2 SYGVNS. CDR3 size: 14 residues. With 4 bases removed from V and 3 bases from J, the gap between germline ends came to 13 bases. The CDR3, as DNA: TGTGCCAGCAGTGCCTTGTATGCCTACTACGAGCAGTACTTC. Translating it yields CASSALYAYYEQYF.